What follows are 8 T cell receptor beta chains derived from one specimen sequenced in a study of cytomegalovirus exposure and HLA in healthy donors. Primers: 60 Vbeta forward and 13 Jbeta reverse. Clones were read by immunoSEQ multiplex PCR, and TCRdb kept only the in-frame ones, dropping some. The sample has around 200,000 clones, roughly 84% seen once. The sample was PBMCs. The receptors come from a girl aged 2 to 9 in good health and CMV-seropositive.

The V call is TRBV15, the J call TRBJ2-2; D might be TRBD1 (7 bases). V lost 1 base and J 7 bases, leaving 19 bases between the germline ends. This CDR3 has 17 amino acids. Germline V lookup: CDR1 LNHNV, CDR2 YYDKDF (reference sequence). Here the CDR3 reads CATSRVAGTAFLGELFF. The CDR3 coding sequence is TGTGCCACCAGCAGAGTCGCGGGGACAGCGTTTCTCGGGGAGCTGTTTTTT.

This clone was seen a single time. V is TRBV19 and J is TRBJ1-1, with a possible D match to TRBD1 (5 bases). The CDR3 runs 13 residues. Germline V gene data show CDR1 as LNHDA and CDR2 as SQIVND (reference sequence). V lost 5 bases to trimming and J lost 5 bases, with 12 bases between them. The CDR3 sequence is CASSLAGQTEAFF. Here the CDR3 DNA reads TGTGCCAGTAGTTTGGCAGGGCAAACTGAAGCTTTCTTT.

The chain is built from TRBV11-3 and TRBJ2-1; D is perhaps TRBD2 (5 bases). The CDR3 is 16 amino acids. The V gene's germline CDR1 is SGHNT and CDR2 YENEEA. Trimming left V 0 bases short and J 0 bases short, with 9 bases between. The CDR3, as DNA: TGTGCCAGCAGCTTAGACATGGGGAGCTCCTACAATGAGCAGTTCTTC. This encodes CASSLDMGSSYNEQFF.

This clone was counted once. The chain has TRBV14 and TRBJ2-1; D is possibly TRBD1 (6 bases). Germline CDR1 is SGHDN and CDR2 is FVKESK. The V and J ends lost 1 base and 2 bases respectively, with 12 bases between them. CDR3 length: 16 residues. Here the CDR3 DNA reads TGTGCCAGCAGCCAAGTCGGCAGGGGCGCCTACAATGAGCAGTTCTTC. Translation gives CASSQVGRGAYNEQFF.

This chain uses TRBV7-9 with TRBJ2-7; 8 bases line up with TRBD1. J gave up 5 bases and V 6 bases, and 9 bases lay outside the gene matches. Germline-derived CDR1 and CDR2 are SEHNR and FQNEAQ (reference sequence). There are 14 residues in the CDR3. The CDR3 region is CASSHLDRVDEQYF. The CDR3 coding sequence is TGTGCCAGCAGTCATCTGGACAGGGTAGACGAGCAGTACTTC.

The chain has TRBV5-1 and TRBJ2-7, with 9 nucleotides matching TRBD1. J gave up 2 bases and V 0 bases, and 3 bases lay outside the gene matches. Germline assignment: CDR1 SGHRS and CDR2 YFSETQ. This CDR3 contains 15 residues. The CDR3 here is CASSLGGQGPYEQYF. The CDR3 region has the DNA TGCGCCAGCAGCTTGGGGGGACAGGGCCCCTACGAGCAGTACTTC.

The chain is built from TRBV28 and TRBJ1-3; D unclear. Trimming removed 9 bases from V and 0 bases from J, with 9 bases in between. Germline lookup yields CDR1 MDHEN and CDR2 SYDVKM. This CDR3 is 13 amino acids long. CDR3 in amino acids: CASLPLSGNTIYF. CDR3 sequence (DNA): TGTGCCAGTCTACCCCTCTCTGGAAACACCATATATTTT.

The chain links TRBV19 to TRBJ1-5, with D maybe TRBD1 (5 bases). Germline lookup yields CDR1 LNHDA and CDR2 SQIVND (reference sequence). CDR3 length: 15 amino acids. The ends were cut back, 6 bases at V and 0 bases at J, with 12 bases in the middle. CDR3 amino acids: CASSPTEYSNQPQHF. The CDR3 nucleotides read TGTGCCAGTAGCCCGACAGAGTATAGCAATCAGCCCCAGCATTTT.